Shown below are 11 T cell receptor beta chains from a single sample sequenced in a study of blood T cell repertoires in COVID-19. Sequencing was performed with immunoSEQ multiplex PCR; in TCRdb, only in-frame clones are kept and a portion is missing. The sample consists of 130,000 or so clones, approximately 85% of them appearing once. Sequencing was performed on peripheral blood. Every receptor here comes from a human donor in a cohort sampled during active COVID-19.

The chain recombines TRBV10-1 with TRBJ2-1, with 8 bases matching TRBD1. J lost 7 bases, V lost 2 bases, and 7 bases had no gene match. CDR3 size: 15 residues. From germline, CDR1 is WNHNN and CDR2 SYGVQD (reference sequence). The CDR3 coding sequence is TGCGCCAGCAGTGAGCCCGGACAGGGAAAAAATGAGCAGTTCTTC. Protein: CASSEPGQGKNEQFF.

The chain carries TRBV15 and TRBJ2-3; D call uncertain. V was shortened by 5 bases and J by 7 bases, with 7 bases between the two germline ends. The length of the CDR3 is 11 residues. Per the germline V gene, CDR1 is LNHNV and CDR2 is YYDKDF (reference sequence). Here the CDR3 reads CATSGTYTQYF. CDR3 DNA sequence: TGTGCCACCAGCGGCACGTATACGCAGTATTTT.

This clone occurred a few times. This chain links TRBV27 with TRBJ1-2; 7 positions agree with TRBD1. Germline loops: CDR1 MNHEY, CDR2 SMNVEV (reference sequence). V lost 3 bases and J lost 8; bases outside the gene matches: 9. This CDR3 is built from 14 residues. The DNA for the CDR3 is TGTGCCAGCAGTTTCCGACAGGGCCTAGGGGGCTACACCTTC. Its protein product is CASSFRQGLGGYTF.

This clone was found a few times. The chain recombines TRBV3-1 (or the pseudogene TRBV3-2) with TRBJ1-6; perhaps TRBD1 as D (5 bases). The CDR3 runs to 15 residues. Germline CDR1 and CDR2: LGHDT and YNNKEL (reference sequence). The V gene lost 1 base and the J gene lost 6 bases, with 10 bases spanning the gap. DNA for the CDR3: TGTGCCAGCAGCCAAGGGGACTCGTTTAATTCACCCCTCCACTTT. Translation: CASSQGDSFNSPLHF.

J is TRBJ2-1 and V is TRBV5-1; D not resolved. This CDR3 region has 15 residues. The germline V gene encodes CDR1 SGHRS and CDR2 YFSETQ. With 4 bases removed from V and 5 bases from J, the gap between germline ends came to 16 bases. This chain's CDR3 is CASSPPEAQNNEQFF. The CDR3 coding sequence is TGCGCCAGCAGCCCACCCGAGGCTCAAAACAATGAGCAGTTCTTC.

The J gene is TRBJ2-7, the V gene TRBV14, with D perhaps TRBD1 (5 bases). There are 15 residues in the CDR3. Germline assignment: CDR1 SGHDN and CDR2 FVKESK. Trimming pared 3 bases from V and 5 bases from J, leaving 17 bases between. CDR3 nucleotides: TGTGCCAGCAGCCACCCCGGCAGGGCCCGTAACGAGCAGTACTTC. Translation gives CASSHPGRARNEQYF. The full variable domain, rest sourced from reference TRBV14 and TRBJ2-7, is EAGVTQFPSHSVIEKGQTVTLRCDPISGHDNLYWYRRVMGKEIKFLLHFVKESKQDESGMPNNRFLAERTGGTYSTLKVQPAELEDSGVYFCASSHPGRARNEQYFGPGTRLTVT.

The chain couples TRBV7-9 to TRBJ1-4; 10 bases are a match to TRBD1. The CDR3 contains 14 residues. CDR1 and CDR2 (germline): SEHNR, FQNEAQ (reference sequence). V gave up 5 bases and J gave up 7 bases; unmatched junction bases: 4. This CDR3 is CASSLGQGSEKLFF. In DNA, the CDR3 is TGTGCCAGCAGCCTGGGACAGGGGAGTGAAAAACTGTTTTTT.

CDR3 bases: TGCGCCGCGGGGGAGACCCAGTACTTC. It specifies CAAGETQYF. The chain carries TRBV5-1 and TRBJ2-5, with D tentatively TRBD2 (6 bases). CDR1 and CDR2 (germline): SGHRS, YFSETQ. The CDR3 has 9 residues. V was trimmed by 10 bases and J by 5 bases, leaving 6 bases between them.

The chain employs TRBV4-3 and TRBJ2-3; 9 bases are a match to TRBD1. The ends lost 0 bases at V and 5 bases at J; junction bases unmatched: 3. The germline V gene has CDR1 LGHNA and CDR2 YSLEER. This CDR3 contains 15 residues. The CDR3 is CASSQDQTGGDTQYF. In DNA form, the CDR3 reads TGCGCCAGCAGCCAAGACCAGACAGGGGGAGATACGCAGTATTTT.

The V call is TRBV5-1, the J call TRBJ2-5; TRBD2 matches at 11 bases. The CDR3 totals 17 residues. Germline trimming cut 0 bases from V and 0 bases from J; bases unmatched to any gene: 4. CDR1 SGHRS and CDR2 YFSETQ come from the germline V gene. CDR3 loop: CASSLATSGGYQETQYF. Here the CDR3 DNA reads TGCGCCAGCAGCTTGGCCACTAGCGGGGGTTACCAAGAGACCCAGTACTTC.

The genes are TRBV19 and TRBJ2-3; 10 nucleotides agree with TRBD1. This CDR3 is built from 15 residues. V trimming: 6 bases; J trimming: 5 bases; junction bases outside the gene matches: 8. Germline V gene data show CDR1 as LNHDA and CDR2 as SQIVND (reference sequence). CDR3 in amino acids: CASSFGTGAEDTQYF. CDR3 in DNA: TGTGCCAGTAGCTTCGGGACAGGGGCGGAAGATACGCAGTATTTT.